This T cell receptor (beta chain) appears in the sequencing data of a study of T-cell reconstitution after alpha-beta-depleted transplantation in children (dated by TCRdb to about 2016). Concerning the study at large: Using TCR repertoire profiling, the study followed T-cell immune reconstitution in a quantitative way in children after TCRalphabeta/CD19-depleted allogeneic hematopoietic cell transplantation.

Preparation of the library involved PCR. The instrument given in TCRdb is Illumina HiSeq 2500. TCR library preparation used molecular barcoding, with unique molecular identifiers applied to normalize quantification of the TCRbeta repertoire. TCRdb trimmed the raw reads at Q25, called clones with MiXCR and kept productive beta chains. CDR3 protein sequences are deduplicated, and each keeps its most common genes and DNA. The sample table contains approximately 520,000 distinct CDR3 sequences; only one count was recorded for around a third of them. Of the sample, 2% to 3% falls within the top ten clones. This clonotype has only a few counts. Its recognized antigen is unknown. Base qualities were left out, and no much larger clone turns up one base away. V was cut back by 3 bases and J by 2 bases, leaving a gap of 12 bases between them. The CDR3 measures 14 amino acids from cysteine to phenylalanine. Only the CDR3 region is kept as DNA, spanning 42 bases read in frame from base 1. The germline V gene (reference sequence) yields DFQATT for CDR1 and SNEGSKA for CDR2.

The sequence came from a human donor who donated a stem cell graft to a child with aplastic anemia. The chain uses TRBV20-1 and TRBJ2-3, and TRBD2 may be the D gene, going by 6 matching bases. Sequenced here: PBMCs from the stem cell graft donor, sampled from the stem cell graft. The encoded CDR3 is CSASRREDTDTQYF. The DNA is TGCAGTGCTAGTAGGAGGGAGGACACAGATACGCAGTATTTT.